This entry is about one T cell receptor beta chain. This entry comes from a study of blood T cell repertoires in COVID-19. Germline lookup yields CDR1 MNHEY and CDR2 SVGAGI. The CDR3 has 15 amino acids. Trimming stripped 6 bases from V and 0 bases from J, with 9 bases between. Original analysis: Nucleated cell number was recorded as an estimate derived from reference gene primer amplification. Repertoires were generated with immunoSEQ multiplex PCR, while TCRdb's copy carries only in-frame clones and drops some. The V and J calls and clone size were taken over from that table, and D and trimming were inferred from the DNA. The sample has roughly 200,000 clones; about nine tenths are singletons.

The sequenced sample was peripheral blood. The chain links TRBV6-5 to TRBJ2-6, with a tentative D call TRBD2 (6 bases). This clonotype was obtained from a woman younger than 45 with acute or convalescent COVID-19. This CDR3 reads CASRRDGSGANVLTF. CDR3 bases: TGTGCCAGCAGGCGGGACGGCTCTGGGGCCAACGTCCTGACTTTC.